This T cell receptor (beta chain) was sequenced in a study of blood T cell repertoires in COVID-19. Concerning this clone: The identical CDR3 is also encoded by other nucleotide sequences in the sample.

Germline CDR1 is MNHEY and CDR2 is SVGAGI. This CDR3 comprises 16 residues. The V and J ends lost 2 bases and 7 bases, in that order; junction bases with no gene match: 6. Method: immunoSEQ multiplex PCR; TCRdb's copy keeps in-frame clones and lacks some. The repertoire consists of 210,000 or so clones, with 88% occurring once and the leading ten covering around 2.9%. Sequencing was performed on peripheral blood. The sequence derives from a woman in her fifties or sixties with acute or convalescent COVID-19. The V and J genes are TRBV6-5 and TRBJ1-6; 9 positions match TRBD1. The CDR3 nucleotides are TGTGCCAGCAGTTACCGGACAGGGGTTGACAATTCACCCCTCCACTTT. It specifies CASSYRTGVDNSPLHF.